These 21 T cell receptor beta chains were all obtained from the same sample, sequenced in a study of identical twins. TCRdb analysed the 5' RACE reads with MiXCR anew, one entry per CDR3 protein. The data hold approximately 470,000 distinct CDR3 sequences, with 12% to 15% observed a single time. The same data also contributed to another study, on yellow fever vaccine responses in identical twins.

The sample was CD4+ T cells sorted from blood. These receptors all stem from a young woman in good health.

This clonotype was seen a few times. The chain links TRBV29-1 to TRBJ2-5; 8 bases match TRBD2. Trimming cost V 4 bases and J 4 bases; bases outside gene matches: 5. Germline CDR1 SQVTM, CDR2 ANQGSEA. The CDR3 spans 13 residues. The CDR3 DNA is TGCAGCGTTGTCGGGAGGGCCTTAGAGACCCAGTACTTC. This gives the protein CSVVGRALETQYF.

The V call is TRBV28, the J call TRBJ2-3; 8 nucleotides agree with TRBD2. Germline assignment: CDR1 MDHEN and CDR2 SYDVKM. J was trimmed by 6 bases and V by 8 bases; bases with no gene match: 10. The CDR3 is 14 amino acids. In DNA form, the CDR3 reads TGTGCCAGCGGCCGTCGGGGGGGTTCGGATACGCAGTATTTT. Translated: CASGRRGGSDTQYF.

The chain carries TRBV9 and TRBJ2-3, with 8 bases matching TRBD1. The V gene's germline CDR1 is SGDLS and CDR2 YYNGEE. V was pared by 0 bases and J by 1 base, with 7 bases of the junction left unmatched. The CDR3 has 17 residues. CDR3 in amino acids: CASSVDPTGAGTDTQYF. For the CDR3, the DNA is TGTGCCAGCAGCGTAGATCCGACAGGGGCCGGCACAGATACGCAGTATTTT.

The chain links TRBV6-1 to TRBJ1-5; 8 nucleotides match TRBD1. CDR1 MNHNS and CDR2 SASEGT come from the germline V gene. CDR3 size: 15 residues. V lost 6 bases to trimming and J lost 7 bases; unmatched junction nucleotides: 11. The CDR3, as DNA: TGTGCCAGCAGCCCCGGGACAGGAGAAGGACAGCCCCAGCATTTT. Amino acid sequence: CASSPGTGEGQPQHF.

This clonotype was seen only a few times. V is TRBV6-1 and J is TRBJ2-2; 10 nucleotides align to TRBD1. After removal of 6 bases from V and 1 base from J, the junction contained 5 bases not matched to a gene. Germline assignment: CDR1 MNHNS and CDR2 SASEGT. This CDR3 contains 16 residues. Here the CDR3 DNA reads TGTGCCAGCAGGCACCGGGACAGGGGGAACACCGGGGAGCTGTTTTTT. Amino acid sequence: CASRHRDRGNTGELFF.

This rearrangement joins TRBV6-2 or TRBV6-3 to TRBJ2-7, with TRBD1 matching over 10 bases. The CDR3 covers 16 residues. Looked up from germline, CDR1 is MNHEY and CDR2 is SVGEGT. V lost 6 bases to trimming and J lost 2 bases; unmatched junction nucleotides: 10. The CDR3 protein is CASSRRSGQGAYEQYF. As DNA, the CDR3 is TGTGCCAGCAGCCGACGGAGTGGACAGGGGGCCTACGAGCAGTACTTC.

This clonotype has only a few counts. The chain has TRBV4-3 and TRBJ2-2; D may be TRBD2 (6 bases). Germline CDR1 and CDR2: LGHNA and YSLEER. Trimming took off 4 bases at V and 7 bases at J, with 16 bases between the two ends. CDR3 size: 15 residues. CDR3 residues: CASSLGDSSNGELFF. DNA for the CDR3: TGCGCCAGCAGCCTGGGGGACTCTTCCAACGGGGAGCTGTTTTTT.

This rearrangement joins TRBV3-1 to TRBJ2-5, with 7 bases that match TRBD2. With 1 base clipped from V and 4 bases from J, the junction kept 3 bases outside the gene matches. The CDR3 is 14 amino acids. Germline V gene lookup returns CDR1 LGHDT and CDR2 YNNKEL (reference sequence). CDR3 protein: CASSQVRGRETQYF. CDR3 in DNA: TGTGCCAGCAGCCAAGTGCGCGGGAGAGAGACCCAGTACTTC.

This clonotype was found many times. This chain uses TRBV12-3 or TRBV12-4 with TRBJ2-1; the D is unclear. V lost 5 bases to trimming and J lost 6 bases, with 11 bases between them. The CDR3 contains 13 residues. The CDR3, as DNA: TGTGCCAGCAGTCCCGACTGGGCCAATGAGCAGTTCTTC. This gives the protein CASSPDWANEQFF.

In this sample, this clonotype turned up a few times. The genes are TRBV27 and TRBJ2-1, with TRBD2 matching over 10 bases. With V trimmed by 3 bases and J by 8 bases, 10 bases remained unmatched. Germline V CDR1 and CDR2: MNHEY, SMNVEV (reference sequence). The CDR3 totals 16 residues. The CDR3 region is CASSFRASGRVDEQFF. The CDR3 DNA follows: TGTGCCAGCAGTTTCCGGGCTAGCGGGAGAGTCGATGAGCAGTTCTTC.

The chain carries TRBV29-1 and TRBJ2-7; unclear D gene. Trimming pared 4 bases from V and 2 bases from J, leaving 9 bases between. The CDR3 is made up of 12 amino acids. Per the germline V gene, CDR1 is SQVTM and CDR2 is ANQGSEA. The CDR3 DNA sequence: TGCAGCGTTGTCCCCGATGCCTACGAGCAGTACTTC. The encoded protein is CSVVPDAYEQYF.

The J gene is TRBJ2-7, the V gene TRBV7-8; no definite D call. Germline V gene data show CDR1 as SGHVS and CDR2 as FQNEAQ. V lost 1 base and J 3 bases, leaving 16 bases between the germline ends. This CDR3 has 16 amino acids. CDR3: CASSLGLSVDGYEQYF. The DNA for the CDR3 is TGTGCCAGCAGCTTAGGATTGTCAGTAGATGGCTACGAGCAGTACTTC.

V usage is TRBV5-1 and J usage is TRBJ1-3; D is ambiguous. Trimming pared 0 bases from V and 4 bases from J, leaving 8 bases between. The CDR3 totals 14 residues. CDR1 and CDR2 from the germline V gene are SGHRS and YFSETQ. The chain's CDR3 is CASSLAGRGNTIYF. The CDR3 bases are TGCGCCAGCAGCTTGGCTGGACGGGGAAACACCATATATTTT.

This clonotype was observed at least ten times. The V call is TRBV9, the J call TRBJ2-7, with D perhaps TRBD2 (5 bases). The CDR3 has 16 residues. Germline V gene lookup returns CDR1 SGDLS and CDR2 YYNGEE. Trimming took 0 bases from V and 0 from J, leaving 13 bases between them. Here the CDR3 DNA reads TGTGCCAGCAGCGTAGATCTAGCCCAAAGCTCCTACGAGCAGTACTTC. Protein sequence: CASSVDLAQSSYEQYF.

This clonotype showed up just a few times. V and J are TRBV29-1 and TRBJ1-1, with D hard to call. The CDR3 is 13 residues long. V lost 3 bases, J lost 3 bases, and 11 bases lay in between. The germline CDR1 and CDR2 sequences are SQVTM and ANQGSEA. The CDR3 region has the DNA TGCAGCGTTGACCCAATGGGATACACTGAAGCTTTCTTT. Translation gives CSVDPMGYTEAFF.

This clonotype was observed a few times. The chain recombines TRBV12-3 or TRBV12-4 with TRBJ2-1, with D maybe TRBD2 (5 bases). Trimming left V 3 bases short and J 8 bases short, with 8 bases between. The CDR3 consists of 12 residues. The CDR3 region has the DNA TGTGCCAGCAGTTTCGAGGGCCATGAGCAGTTCTTC. It yields the protein CASSFEGHEQFF.

The chain links TRBV5-1 to TRBJ2-1; D call uncertain. CDR3 length: 15 amino acids. Trimming shortened V by 0 bases and J by 8 bases, and 15 bases separated the two germline ends. CDR1 and CDR2 from the germline V gene are SGHRS and YFSETQ. The CDR3 DNA is TGCGCCAGCAGCTTGGTAATCCAGGCCGGGTATGAGCAGTTCTTC. Its translation: CASSLVIQAGYEQFF.

This clonotype showed up just a few times. The chain combines TRBV20-1 with TRBJ1-5; D is possibly TRBD1 (5 bases). The V gene's germline CDR1 is DFQATT and CDR2 SNEGSKA (reference sequence). The CDR3 contains 14 residues. V was trimmed by 4 bases and J by 2 bases, leaving 12 bases between them. Written as DNA, the CDR3 is TGCAGTGCTATTGCCGGGGACGGCAATCAGCCCCAGCATTTT. It specifies CSAIAGDGNQPQHF.

The chain employs TRBV11-2 and TRBJ2-1; 7 positions match TRBD1. V lost 5 bases to trimming and J lost 7 bases; unmatched junction nucleotides: 11. Germline values: CDR1 SGHAT, CDR2 FQNNGV. The CDR3 is 15 residues long. Written as DNA, the CDR3 is TGTGCCAGCAGCAAAGGACAGGTGGCGCGGAATGAGCAGTTCTTC. Amino acids: CASSKGQVARNEQFF.

The sample holds many counts of this clonotype. The gene calls are TRBV12-3 or TRBV12-4 and TRBJ2-4; 9 bases agree with TRBD2. After removal of 5 bases from V and 6 bases from J, the junction contained 8 bases not matched to a gene. The CDR3 consists of 15 residues. CDR3 residues: CASSHSGGGRNIQYF. CDR3 nucleotides: TGTGCCAGCAGTCATAGCGGGGGAGGGAGAAACATTCAGTACTTC.

This clonotype was seen repeatedly, ten times or more. V and J are TRBV20-1 and TRBJ2-7; maybe TRBD1 (5 bases). Germline V lookup: CDR1 DFQATT, CDR2 SNEGSKA (reference sequence). The CDR3 covers 11 residues. Between the trimmed V and J ends, which lost 6 bases and 7 bases, there was a span of 13 bases. CDR3 bases: TGCAGTGCAATAGAAGGGGTTGAGCAGTACTTC. Translation: CSAIEGVEQYF.